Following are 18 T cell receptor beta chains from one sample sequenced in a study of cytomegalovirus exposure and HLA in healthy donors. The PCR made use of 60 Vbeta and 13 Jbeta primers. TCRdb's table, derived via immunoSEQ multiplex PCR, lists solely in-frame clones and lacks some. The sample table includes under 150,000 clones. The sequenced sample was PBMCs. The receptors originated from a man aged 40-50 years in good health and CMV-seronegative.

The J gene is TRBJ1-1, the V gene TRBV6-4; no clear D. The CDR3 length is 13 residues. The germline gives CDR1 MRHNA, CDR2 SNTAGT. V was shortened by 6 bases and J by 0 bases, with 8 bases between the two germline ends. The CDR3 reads CASSQNLNTEAFF. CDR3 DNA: TGTGCCAGCAGCCAGAATTTGAACACTGAAGCTTTCTTT.

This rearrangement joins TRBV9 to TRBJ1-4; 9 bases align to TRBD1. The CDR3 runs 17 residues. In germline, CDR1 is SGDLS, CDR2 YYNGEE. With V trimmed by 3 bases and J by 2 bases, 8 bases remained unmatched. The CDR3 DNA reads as TGTGCCAGCAGCGCGACAACGACAGGGGGGACTAATGAAAAACTGTTTTTT. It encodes CASSATTTGGTNEKLFF.

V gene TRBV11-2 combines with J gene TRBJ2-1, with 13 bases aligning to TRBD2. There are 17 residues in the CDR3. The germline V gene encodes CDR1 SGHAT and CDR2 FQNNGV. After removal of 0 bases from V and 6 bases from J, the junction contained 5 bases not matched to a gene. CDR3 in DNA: TGTGCCAGCAGCTTAGATCCGACTAGCGGGGGGTTCAATGAGCAGTTCTTC. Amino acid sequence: CASSLDPTSGGFNEQFF. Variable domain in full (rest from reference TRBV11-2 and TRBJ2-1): EAGVAQSPRYKIIEKRQSVAFWCNPISGHATLYWYQQILGQGPKLLIQFQNNGVVDDSQLPKDRFSAERLKGVDSTLKIQPAKLEDSAVYLCASSLDPTSGGFNEQFFGPGTRLTVL.

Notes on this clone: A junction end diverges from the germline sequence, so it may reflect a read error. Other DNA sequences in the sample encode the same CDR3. CDR3 amino acids: CASSVKGGNQPQHF. The CDR3 nucleotides read TGCGCCAGCAGCGTTAAAGGGGGCAATCAGCCCCAGCATTTT. V gene TRBV7-2 combines with J gene TRBJ1-5, with a possible D match to TRBD1 (5 bases). Germline V gives CDR1 SGHTA, CDR2 FQGNSA. This CDR3 has 14 residues.

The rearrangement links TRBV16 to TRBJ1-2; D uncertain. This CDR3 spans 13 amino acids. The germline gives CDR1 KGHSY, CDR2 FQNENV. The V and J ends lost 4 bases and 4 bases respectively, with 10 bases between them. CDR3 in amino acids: CASSLAGPYGYTF. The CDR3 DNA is TGTGCCAGCAGCCTAGCCGGTCCCTATGGCTACACCTTC.

For the CDR3, the DNA is TGTGCCAGCAGTGAAACAGGGTCTAATGAAAAACTGTTTTTT. Its translation is CASSETGSNEKLFF. This chain uses TRBV6-4 with TRBJ1-4; D is possibly TRBD1 (6 bases). CDR1 and CDR2 (germline): MRHNA, SNTAGT. The V end lost 3 bases, the J end lost 3 bases, and 8 bases lay between the germline ends. There are 14 residues in the CDR3.

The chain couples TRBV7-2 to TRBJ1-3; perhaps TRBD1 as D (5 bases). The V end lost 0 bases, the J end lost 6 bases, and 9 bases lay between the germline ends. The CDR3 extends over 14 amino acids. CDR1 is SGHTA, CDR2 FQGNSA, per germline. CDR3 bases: TGTGCCAGCAGCTTAGCGCGGGACCTAAACACCATATATTTT. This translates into CASSLARDLNTIYF.

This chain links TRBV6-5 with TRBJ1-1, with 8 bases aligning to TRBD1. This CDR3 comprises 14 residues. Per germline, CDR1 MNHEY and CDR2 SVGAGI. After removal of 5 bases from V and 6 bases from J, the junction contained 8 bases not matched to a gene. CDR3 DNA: TGTGCCAGCAGTCCGATTGACAGGGGCCCTGAAGCTTTCTTT. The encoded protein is CASSPIDRGPEAFF.

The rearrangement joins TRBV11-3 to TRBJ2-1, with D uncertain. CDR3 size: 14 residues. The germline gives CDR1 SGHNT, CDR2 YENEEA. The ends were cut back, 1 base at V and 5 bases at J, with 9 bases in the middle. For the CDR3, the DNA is TGTGCCAGCAGCTTAGGGCTAGGAAACAATGAGCAGTTCTTC. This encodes CASSLGLGNNEQFF. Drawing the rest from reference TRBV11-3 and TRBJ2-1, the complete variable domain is EAGVVQSPRYKIIEKKQPVAFWCNPISGHNTLYWYLQNLGQGPELLIRYENEEAVDDSQLPKDRFSAERLKGVDSTLKIQPAELGDSAVYLCASSLGLGNNEQFFGPGTRLTVL.

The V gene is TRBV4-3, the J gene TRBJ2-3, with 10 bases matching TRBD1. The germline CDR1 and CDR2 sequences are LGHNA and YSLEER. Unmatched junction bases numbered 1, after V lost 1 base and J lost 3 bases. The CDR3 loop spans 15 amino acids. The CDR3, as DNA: TGCGCCAGCAGCCAAGCGGGACAGGGGACAGATACGCAGTATTTT. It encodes CASSQAGQGTDTQYF.

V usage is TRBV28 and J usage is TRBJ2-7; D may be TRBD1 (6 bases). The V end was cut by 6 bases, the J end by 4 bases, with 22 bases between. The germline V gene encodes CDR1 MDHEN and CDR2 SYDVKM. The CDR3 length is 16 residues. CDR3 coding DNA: TGTGCCAGCAGCCAACGGACAGTGGGGCTTCGGTACGAGCAGTACTTC. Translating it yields CASSQRTVGLRYEQYF.

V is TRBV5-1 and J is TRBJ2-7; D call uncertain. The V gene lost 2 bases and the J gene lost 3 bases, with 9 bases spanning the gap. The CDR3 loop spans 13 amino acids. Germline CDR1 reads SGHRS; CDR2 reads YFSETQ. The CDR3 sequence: CASSFGLLYEQYF. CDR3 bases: TGCGCCAGCAGCTTTGGCCTTCTCTACGAGCAGTACTTC.

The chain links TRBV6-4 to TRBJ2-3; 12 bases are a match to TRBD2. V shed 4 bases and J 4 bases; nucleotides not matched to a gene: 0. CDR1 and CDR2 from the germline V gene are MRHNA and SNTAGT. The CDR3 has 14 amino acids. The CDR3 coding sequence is TGTGCCAGCAGTGGGACTAGCGGGGCAGATACGCAGTATTTT. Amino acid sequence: CASSGTSGADTQYF.

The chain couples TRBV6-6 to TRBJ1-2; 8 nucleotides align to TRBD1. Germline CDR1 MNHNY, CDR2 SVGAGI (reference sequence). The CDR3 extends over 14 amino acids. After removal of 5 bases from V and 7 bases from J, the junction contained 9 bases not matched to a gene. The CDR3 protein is CASSTPGGLTGYTF. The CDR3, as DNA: TGTGCCAGCAGTACCCCAGGGGGCTTAACTGGCTACACCTTC.

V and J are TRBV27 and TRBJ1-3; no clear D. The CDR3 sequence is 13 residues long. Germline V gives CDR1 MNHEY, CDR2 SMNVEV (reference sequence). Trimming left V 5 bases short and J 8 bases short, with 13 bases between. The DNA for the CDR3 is TGTGCCAGCAGTCCACGGACGGGAGACACCATATATTTT. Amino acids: CASSPRTGDTIYF.

The CDR3 bases are TGTGCCAGTTCCAGAGGCGCTAGCAATCAGCCCCAGCATTTT. It codes for CASSRGASNQPQHF. V and J are TRBV19 and TRBJ1-5, with no clear D. Trimming stripped 8 bases from V and 0 bases from J, with 11 bases between. The CDR3 covers 14 residues. CDR1 and CDR2 from the germline V gene are LNHDA and SQIVND (reference sequence).

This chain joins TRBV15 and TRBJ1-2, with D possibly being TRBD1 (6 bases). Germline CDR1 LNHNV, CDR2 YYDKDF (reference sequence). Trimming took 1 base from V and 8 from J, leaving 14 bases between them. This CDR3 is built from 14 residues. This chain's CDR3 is CATSRGQGFGGYTF. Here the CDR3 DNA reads TGTGCCACCAGCAGAGGTCAGGGGTTTGGGGGCTACACCTTC.

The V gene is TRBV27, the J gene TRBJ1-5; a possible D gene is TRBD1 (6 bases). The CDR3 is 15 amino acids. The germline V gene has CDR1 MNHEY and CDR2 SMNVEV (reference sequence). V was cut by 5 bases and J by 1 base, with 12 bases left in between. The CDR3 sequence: CASSEQGRSNQPQHF. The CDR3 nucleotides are TGTGCCAGCAGTGAACAGGGACGGAGCAATCAGCCCCAGCATTTT.